Detailed here is one TCR beta chain. Its cognate antigen is unknown. Other DNA sequences of this sample code for an identical CDR3. The protocol was immunoSEQ multiplex PCR, while the TCRdb copy is restricted to in-frame clones and leaves out a portion. The repertoire has 950,000 to 1,300,000 clones, about 70% of them found once; the top ten carry approximately 1.5%. CDR3 length: 13 residues. Germline CDR1 LNHDA, CDR2 SQIVND (reference sequence). With 6 bases removed from V and 2 bases from J, the gap between germline ends came to 5 bases. Both subsets, CD45RA+ naive and CD45RA-negative memory, were split from the CD4+ cells. The entry originates in a study of shared clonotypes between healthy human individuals. Findings and caveats of the study: Among a handful of donors, about 4.6% of naive CD4 clonotypes were found in common. Larger estimated richness was generally seen in naive subsets than in memory subsets. The sole specimen, blood, was sampled, and tissue repertoires likely differ.

The sample taken for sequencing was memory CD4+ T cells sorted from blood. Described subset: CD45RA-negative fraction. The chain combines TRBV19 with TRBJ2-6; D unclear. The receptor comes from a man aged 18 to 30 in good health. The CDR3 here is CASSFAGANVLTF. Written as DNA, the CDR3 is TGTGCCAGTAGCTTTGCTGGGGCCAACGTCCTGACTTTC. Full variable domain (remainder filled in from reference TRBV19 and TRBJ2-6): DGGITQSPKYLFRKEGQNVTLSCEQNLNHDAMYWYRQDPGQGLRLIYYSQIVNDFQKGDIAEGYSVSREKKESFPLTVTSAQKNPTAFYLCASSFAGANVLTFGAGSRLTVL.